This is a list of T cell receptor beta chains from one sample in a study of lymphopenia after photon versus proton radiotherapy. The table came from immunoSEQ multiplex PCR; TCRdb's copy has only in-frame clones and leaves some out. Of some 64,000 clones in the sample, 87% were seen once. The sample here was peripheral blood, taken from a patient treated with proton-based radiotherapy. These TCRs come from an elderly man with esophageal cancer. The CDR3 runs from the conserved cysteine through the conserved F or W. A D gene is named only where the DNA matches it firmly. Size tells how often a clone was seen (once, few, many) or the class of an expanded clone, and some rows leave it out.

TGCGCCAGCGCCGAGGACAGGCTGAGCTCCTACGAGCAGTACTTC	CASAEDRLSSYEQYF	.	TRBD1	TRBJ2-7	TRBV10-1
TGTGCCAGCAGTCCGGGACCGGATAATTCACCCCTCCACTTT	CASSPGPDNSPLHF	few	.	TRBJ1-6	TRBV27
TGCGCCAGCAGCCAAGATCCACTCCGCGAGCAGTACTTC	CASSQDPLREQYF	.	.	TRBJ2-7	TRBV4-3
TGTGCCAGCAGCTTGAGGGGGACAGGGAACACTGAAGCTTTCTTT	CASSLRGTGNTEAFF	.	TRBD1	TRBJ1-1	TRBV5-4
TGTGCCAGCACGATCGAATACCGGGCCGCGGGGGAGCTGTTTTTT	CASTIEYRAAGELFF	once	.	TRBJ2-2	TRBV7-2
TGCAGCGTTGATCGCAGGGTCCAGGACAATGAGCAGTTCTTC	CSVDRRVQDNEQFF	.	.	TRBJ2-1	TRBV29-1
TGTGCCAGCAGCTCCCAAGGGGACAGGGTGGATGGCTACACCTTC	CASSSQGDRVDGYTF	.	TRBD1	TRBJ1-2	TRBV7-3
TGTGCCAGTAGTATAGATCTCGTCCTCGCGGGAGCCTACGAGCAGTACTTC	CASSIDLVLAGAYEQYF	.	TRBD2	TRBJ2-7	TRBV19
TGCGCCAGCAGTTTCGACAGGCCTAAAGAAAAACTGTTTTTT	CASSFDRPKEKLFF	few	.	TRBJ1-4	TRBV10-2
TGTGCCAGCAAATATCGGGGCCTGGGAGACGAGCAGTACTTC	CASKYRGLGDEQYF	.	.	TRBJ2-7	TRBV6-5
TGCGCCAGCAGCCAGGGGTTGGTAGCACCAAATCAGCCCCAGCATTTT	CASSQGLVAPNQPQHF	.	.	TRBJ1-5	TRBV4-1
TGCGCCAGCAGCCAAGATACAGGGGTTACTGAAGCTTTCTTT	CASSQDTGVTEAFF	.	TRBD1	TRBJ1-1	TRBV4-3
TGTGCCAGCAGCGTAGCTGGCAGCCTTAACTATGGCTACACCTTC	CASSVAGSLNYGYTF	.	.	TRBJ1-2	TRBV9
TGCAGTGCTAGGGTACTTGGAGGCTACACCTTC	CSARVLGGYTF	.	.	TRBJ1-2	TRBV20-1
TGTGCCAGCAGTTCAGGACAGCCAAACATTCAGTACTTC	CASSSGQPNIQYF	once	.	TRBJ2-4	TRBV6-9
TGTGCCACACAAGGGCTCTGGAGCGGGGGGGAATGGGAGAATGAGCAGTTCTTC	CATQGLWSGGEWENEQFF	.	TRBD2	TRBJ2-1	TRBV10-3
TGCGCCAGCAGCCAGACGACAGGGGGCTGGAACGAGCAGTACTTC	CASSQTTGGWNEQYF	.	TRBD1	TRBJ2-7	TRBV4-3
TGTGCCAGTAGTAGGCAGGGCACCGGGGAGCTGTTTTTT	CASSRQGTGELFF	.	.	TRBJ2-2	TRBV19
TGTGCCAGCAGGCCCCGGGGGGCCGGGGACGAGACCCAGTACTTC	CASRPRGAGDETQYF	.	.	TRBJ2-5	TRBV6-6
TGTGCCTGGAGTGCGGGGGGCGAGCAGTACTTC	CAWSAGGEQYF	.	TRBD2	TRBJ2-7	TRBV30
TGCGCCAGCAGCTTTGAAGGGTTGGTCACTGAAGCTTTCTTT	CASSFEGLVTEAFF	.	.	TRBJ1-1	TRBV5-1
TGTGCCAGCACCCCCTCCCGCAGGGGTAACAATGAGCAGTTCTTC	CASTPSRRGNNEQFF	.	.	TRBJ2-1	TRBV27
TGTGCCAGCAGCTTAGGACTAAACATTCAGTACTTC	CASSLGLNIQYF	.	.	TRBJ2-4	TRBV5-6
TGTGCCAGCAGCCCCCGTTCAGGAAACTATGGCTACACCTTC	CASSPRSGNYGYTF	.	.	TRBJ1-2	TRBV13
TGTGCCAGCAGCTTAGTGACGGCCCCCTATGGCTACACCTTC	CASSLVTAPYGYTF	.	.	TRBJ1-2	TRBV7-2
TGTGCCAGCAGTTACTCAGGCACCTCCTACGAGCAGTACTTC	CASSYSGTSYEQYF	once	.	TRBJ2-7	TRBV2
TGTGCCAGCAGCTTGCGGTCCCTGGTGGCAGACGAGCAGTACTTC	CASSLRSLVADEQYF	.	.	TRBJ2-7	TRBV5-5